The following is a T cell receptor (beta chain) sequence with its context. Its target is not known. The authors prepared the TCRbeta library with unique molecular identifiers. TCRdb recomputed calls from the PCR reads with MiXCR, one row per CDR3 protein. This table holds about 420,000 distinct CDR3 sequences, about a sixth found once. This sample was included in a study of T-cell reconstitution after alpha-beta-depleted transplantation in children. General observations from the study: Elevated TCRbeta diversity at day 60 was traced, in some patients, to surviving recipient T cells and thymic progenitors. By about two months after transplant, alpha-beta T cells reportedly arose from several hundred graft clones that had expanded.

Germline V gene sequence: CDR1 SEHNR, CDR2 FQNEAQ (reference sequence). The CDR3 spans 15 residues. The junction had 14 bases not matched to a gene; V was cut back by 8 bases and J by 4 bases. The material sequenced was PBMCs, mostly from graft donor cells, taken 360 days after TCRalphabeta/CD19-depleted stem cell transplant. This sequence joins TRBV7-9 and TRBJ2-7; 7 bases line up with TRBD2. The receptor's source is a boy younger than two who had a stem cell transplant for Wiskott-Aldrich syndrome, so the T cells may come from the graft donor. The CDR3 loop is CASAGGRGSSYEQYF. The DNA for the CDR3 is TGTGCCAGCGCCGGGGGGAGAGGGAGTTCGTACGAGCAGTACTTC.